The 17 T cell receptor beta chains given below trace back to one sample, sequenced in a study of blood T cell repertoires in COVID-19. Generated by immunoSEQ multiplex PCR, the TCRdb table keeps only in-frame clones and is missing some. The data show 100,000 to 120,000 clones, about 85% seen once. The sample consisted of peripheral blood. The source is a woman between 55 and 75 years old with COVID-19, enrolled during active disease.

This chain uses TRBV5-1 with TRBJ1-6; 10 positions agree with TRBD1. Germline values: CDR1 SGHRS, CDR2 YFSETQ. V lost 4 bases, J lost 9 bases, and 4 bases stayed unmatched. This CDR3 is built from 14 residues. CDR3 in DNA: TGCGCCAGCAGCCCTGGGACAGGGGTTTCACCCCTCCACTTT. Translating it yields CASSPGTGVSPLHF.

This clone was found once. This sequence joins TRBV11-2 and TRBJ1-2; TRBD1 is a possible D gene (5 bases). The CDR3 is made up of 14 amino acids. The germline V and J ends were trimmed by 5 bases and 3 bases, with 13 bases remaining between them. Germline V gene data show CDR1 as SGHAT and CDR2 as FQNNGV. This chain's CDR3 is CASSSRGIDYGYTF. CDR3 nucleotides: TGTGCCAGCAGCAGCCGGGGGATTGACTATGGCTACACCTTC.

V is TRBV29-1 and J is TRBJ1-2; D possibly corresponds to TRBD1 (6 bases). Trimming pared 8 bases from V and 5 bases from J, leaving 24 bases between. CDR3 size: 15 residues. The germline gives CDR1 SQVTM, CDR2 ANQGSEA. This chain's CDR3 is CSTSDRTASLYGYTF. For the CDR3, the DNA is TGCAGCACCTCTGACCGGACAGCCTCATTGTATGGCTACACCTTC. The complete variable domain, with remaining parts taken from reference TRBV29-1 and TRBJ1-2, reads SAVISQKPSRDICQRGTSLTIQCQVDSQVTMMFWYRQQPGQSLTLIATANQGSEATYESGFVIDKFPISRPNLTFSTLTVSNMSPEDSSIYLCSTSDRTASLYGYTFGSGTRLTVV.

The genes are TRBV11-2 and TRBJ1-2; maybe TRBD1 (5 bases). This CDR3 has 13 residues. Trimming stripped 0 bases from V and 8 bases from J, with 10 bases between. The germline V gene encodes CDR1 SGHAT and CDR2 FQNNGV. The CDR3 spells CASSLDRPGGYTF. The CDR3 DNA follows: TGTGCCAGCAGCTTAGATCGTCCAGGGGGCTACACCTTC.

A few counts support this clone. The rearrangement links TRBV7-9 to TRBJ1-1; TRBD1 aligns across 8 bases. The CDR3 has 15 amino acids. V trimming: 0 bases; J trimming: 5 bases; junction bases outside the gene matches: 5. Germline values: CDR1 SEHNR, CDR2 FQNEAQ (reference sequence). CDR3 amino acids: CASSLASGGDTEAFF. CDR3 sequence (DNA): TGTGCCAGCAGCTTAGCTTCAGGGGGCGATACTGAAGCTTTCTTT.

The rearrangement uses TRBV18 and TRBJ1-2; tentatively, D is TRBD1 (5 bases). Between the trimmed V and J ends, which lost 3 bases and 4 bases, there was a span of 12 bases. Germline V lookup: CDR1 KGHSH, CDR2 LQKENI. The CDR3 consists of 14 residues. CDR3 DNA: TGTGCCAGCTCACCGGAAACAGGCCGCTATGGCTACACCTTC. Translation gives CASSPETGRYGYTF.

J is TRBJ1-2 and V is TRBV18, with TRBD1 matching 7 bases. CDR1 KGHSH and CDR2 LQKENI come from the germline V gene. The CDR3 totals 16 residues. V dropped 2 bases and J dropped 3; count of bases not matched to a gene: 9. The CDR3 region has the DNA TGTGCCAGCTCACCAATGACGAGGGGGCGCGACTATGGCTACACCTTC. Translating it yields CASSPMTRGRDYGYTF.

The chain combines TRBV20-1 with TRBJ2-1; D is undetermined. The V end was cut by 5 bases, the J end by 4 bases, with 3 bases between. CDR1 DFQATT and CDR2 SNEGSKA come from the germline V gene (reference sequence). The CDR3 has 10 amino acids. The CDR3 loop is CSARYNEQFF. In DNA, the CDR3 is TGCAGTGCTCGGTACAATGAGCAGTTCTTC.

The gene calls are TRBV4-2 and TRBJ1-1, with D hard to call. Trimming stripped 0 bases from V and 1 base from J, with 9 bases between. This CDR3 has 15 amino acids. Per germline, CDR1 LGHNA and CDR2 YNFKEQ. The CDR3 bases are TGTGCCAGCAGCCAAGACTCAGGCGAGAACACTGAAGCTTTCTTT. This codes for CASSQDSGENTEAFF.

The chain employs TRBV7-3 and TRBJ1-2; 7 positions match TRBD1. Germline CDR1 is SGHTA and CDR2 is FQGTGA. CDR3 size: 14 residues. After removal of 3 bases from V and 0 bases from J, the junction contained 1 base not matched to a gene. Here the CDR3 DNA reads TGTGCCAGCAGCTTGGACAGGACTAACTATGGCTACACCTTC. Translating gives CASSLDRTNYGYTF.

The CDR3 loop is CASSGSGTGETQYF. The DNA for the CDR3 is TGTGCCAGCAGCGGATCCGGGACAGGGGAGACCCAGTACTTC. This chain links TRBV7-2 with TRBJ2-5; the match to TRBD1 covers 9 bases. This CDR3 has 14 residues. After removal of 5 bases from V and 5 bases from J, the junction contained 6 bases not matched to a gene. Germline V gene sequence: CDR1 SGHTA, CDR2 FQGNSA.

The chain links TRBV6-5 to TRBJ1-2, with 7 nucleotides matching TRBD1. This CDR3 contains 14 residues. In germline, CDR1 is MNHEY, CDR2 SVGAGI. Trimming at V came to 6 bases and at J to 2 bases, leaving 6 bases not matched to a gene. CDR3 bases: TGTGCCAGCAGGAACAGGGGATCGAACTATGGCTACACCTTC. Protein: CASRNRGSNYGYTF.

The chain's CDR3 is CASSFQGGGYNEQFF. The CDR3 bases are TGTGCCAGCAGCTTCCAAGGCGGGGGTTACAATGAGCAGTTCTTC. This chain connects TRBV11-2 to TRBJ2-1, with TRBD2 identical over 7 bases. Germline CDR1 is SGHAT and CDR2 is FQNNGV. This CDR3 spans 15 amino acids. J was trimmed by 4 bases and V by 3 bases; bases with no gene match: 6. Full variable domain (outside the CDR3, taken from reference TRBV11-2 and TRBJ2-1): EAGVAQSPRYKIIEKRQSVAFWCNPISGHATLYWYQQILGQGPKLLIQFQNNGVVDDSQLPKDRFSAERLKGVDSTLKIQPAKLEDSAVYLCASSFQGGGYNEQFFGPGTRLTVL.

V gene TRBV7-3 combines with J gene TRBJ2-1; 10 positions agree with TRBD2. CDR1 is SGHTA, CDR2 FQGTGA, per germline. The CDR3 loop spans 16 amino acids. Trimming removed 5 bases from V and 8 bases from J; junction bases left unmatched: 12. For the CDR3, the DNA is TGTGCCAGCAGCCGCTATAGCGGGGGGCAAGGGGATGAGCAGTTCTTC. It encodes CASSRYSGGQGDEQFF.

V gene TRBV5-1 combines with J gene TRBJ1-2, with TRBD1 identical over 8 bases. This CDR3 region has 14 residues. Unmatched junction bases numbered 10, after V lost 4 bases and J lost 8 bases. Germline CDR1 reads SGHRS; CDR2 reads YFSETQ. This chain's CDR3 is CASSIRTGSLGYTF. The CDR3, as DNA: TGCGCCAGCAGCATCCGGACAGGGTCCTTGGGCTACACCTTC.

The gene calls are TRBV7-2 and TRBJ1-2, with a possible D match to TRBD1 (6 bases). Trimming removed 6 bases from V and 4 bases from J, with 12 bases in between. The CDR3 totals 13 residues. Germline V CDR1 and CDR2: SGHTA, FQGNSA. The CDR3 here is CASSPGTSYGYTF. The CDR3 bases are TGTGCCAGCAGTCCCGGGACAAGCTATGGCTACACCTTC.

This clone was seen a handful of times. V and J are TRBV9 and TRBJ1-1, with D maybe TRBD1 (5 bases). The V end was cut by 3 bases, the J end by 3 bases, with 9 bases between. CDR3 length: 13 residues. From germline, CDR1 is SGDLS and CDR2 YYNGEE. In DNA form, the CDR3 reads TGTGCCAGCAGCGAGACAGAGCACACTGAAGCTTTCTTT. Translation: CASSETEHTEAFF. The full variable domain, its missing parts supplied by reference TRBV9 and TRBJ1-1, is DSGVTQTPKHLITATGQRVTLRCSPRSGDLSVYWYQQSLDQGLQFLIQYYNGEERAKGNILERFSAQQFPDLHSELNLSSLELGDSALYFCASSETEHTEAFFGQGTRLTVV.